Listed here is a single T cell receptor (beta chain). This entry comes from a study of cytomegalovirus exposure and HLA in healthy donors. Primers included in the PCR were 60 Vbeta and 13 Jbeta primers. Profiled with immunoSEQ multiplex PCR; TCRdb holds only in-frame clones, not every one. The sample has approximately 160,000 clones, 80% seen once. This receptor was obtained from a human donor in good health. The sample taken for sequencing was PBMCs.

CDR3 sequence: CASSYHFGQDYGYTF. In DNA, the CDR3 is TGTGCCAGCAGTTACCATTTCGGACAGGACTATGGCTACACCTTC. The chain has TRBV6-6 and TRBJ1-2, with 7 nucleotides matching TRBD1. CDR1 and CDR2 (germline): MNHNY, SVGAGI (reference sequence). The V and J ends lost 2 bases and 3 bases, in that order; junction bases with no gene match: 6. The CDR3 contains 15 residues.